The T cell receptor beta chain under discussion was sequenced for a study of CD8+ T cells in alopecia areata. CDR1 and CDR2 (germline): SQVTM, ANQGSEA. Trimming took 3 bases from V and 0 from J, leaving 10 bases between them. The CDR3 contains 14 residues. Reverse transcribed after extraction, RNA yielded cDNA as the sequencing template. Using immunoSEQ multiplex PCR, the repertoire was profiled, and TCRdb retains in-frame clones only, with some absent. The sample lists hundreds of thousands of clones, 66% occurring once. This sample's treatment: oral pan-JAK inhibitor, 5-10 mg twice daily. Notes on this clone: The same CDR3 also results from other DNA sequences found in this sample.

The TCR comes from a human donor with alopecia areata. J is TRBJ2-3 and V is TRBV29-1; D may be TRBD2 (6 bases). Sequencing used CD4+ T cells sorted from blood, obtained around week 46, from a patient treated with tofacitinib. The CDR3 nucleotides read TGCAGCGTTGATAGCGGTGGGAGCACAGATACGCAGTATTTT. Translating gives CSVDSGGSTDTQYF.